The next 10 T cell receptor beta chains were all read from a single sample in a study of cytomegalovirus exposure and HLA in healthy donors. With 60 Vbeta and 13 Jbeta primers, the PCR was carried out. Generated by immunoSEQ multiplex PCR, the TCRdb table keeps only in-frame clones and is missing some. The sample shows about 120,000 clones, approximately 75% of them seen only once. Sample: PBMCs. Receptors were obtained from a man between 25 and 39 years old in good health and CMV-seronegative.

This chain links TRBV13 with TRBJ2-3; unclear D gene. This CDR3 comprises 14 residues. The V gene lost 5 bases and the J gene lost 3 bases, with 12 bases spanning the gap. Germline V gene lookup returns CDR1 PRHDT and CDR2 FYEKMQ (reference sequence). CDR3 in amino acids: CASSPRLLTDTQYF. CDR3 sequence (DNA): TGTGCCAGCAGCCCCCGCTTACTAACAGATACGCAGTATTTT.

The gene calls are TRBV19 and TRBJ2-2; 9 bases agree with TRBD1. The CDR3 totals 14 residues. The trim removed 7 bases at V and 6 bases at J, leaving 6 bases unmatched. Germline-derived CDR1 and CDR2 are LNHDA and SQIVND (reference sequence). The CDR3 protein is CASTGQGAAGELFF. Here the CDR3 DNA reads TGTGCCAGTACGGGACAGGGAGCTGCCGGGGAGCTGTTTTTT.

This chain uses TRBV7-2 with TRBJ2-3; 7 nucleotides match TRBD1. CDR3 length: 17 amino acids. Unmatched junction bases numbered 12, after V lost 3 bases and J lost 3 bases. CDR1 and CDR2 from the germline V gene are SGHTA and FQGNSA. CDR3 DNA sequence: TGTGCCAGCAGCTTCGACGCCCGGACAGGTCTGACAGATACGCAGTATTTT. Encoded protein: CASSFDARTGLTDTQYF.

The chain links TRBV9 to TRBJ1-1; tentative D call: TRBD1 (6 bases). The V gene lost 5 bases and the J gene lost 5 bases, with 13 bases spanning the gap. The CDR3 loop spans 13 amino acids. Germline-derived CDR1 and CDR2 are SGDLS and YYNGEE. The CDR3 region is CASRSQGMTEAFF. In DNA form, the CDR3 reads TGTGCCAGCAGGTCACAGGGAATGACTGAAGCTTTCTTT. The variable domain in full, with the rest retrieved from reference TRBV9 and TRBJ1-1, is DSGVTQTPKHLITATGQRVTLRCSPRSGDLSVYWYQQSLDQGLQFLIQYYNGEERAKGNILERFSAQQFPDLHSELNLSSLELGDSALYFCASRSQGMTEAFFGQGTRLTVV.

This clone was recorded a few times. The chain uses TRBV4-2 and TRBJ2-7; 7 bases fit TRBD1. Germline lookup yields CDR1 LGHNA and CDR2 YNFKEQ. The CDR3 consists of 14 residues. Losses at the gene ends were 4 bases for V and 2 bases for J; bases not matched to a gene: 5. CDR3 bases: TGTGCCAGCAGCCCCCGGGACAGCACCTACGAGCAGTACTTC. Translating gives CASSPRDSTYEQYF.

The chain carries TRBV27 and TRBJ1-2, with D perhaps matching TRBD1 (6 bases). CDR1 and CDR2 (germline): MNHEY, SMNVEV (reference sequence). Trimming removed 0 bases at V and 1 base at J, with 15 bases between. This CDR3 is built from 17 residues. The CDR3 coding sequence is TGTGCCAGCAGTTTATCGACAGGAGAGACGCTTAACTATGGCTACACCTTC. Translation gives CASSLSTGETLNYGYTF.

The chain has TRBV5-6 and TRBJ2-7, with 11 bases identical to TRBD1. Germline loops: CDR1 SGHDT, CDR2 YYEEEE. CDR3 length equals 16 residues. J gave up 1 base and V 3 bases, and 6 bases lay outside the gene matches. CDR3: CASSWGQGGLSYEQYF. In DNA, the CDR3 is TGTGCCAGCAGCTGGGGACAGGGGGGCCTATCCTACGAGCAGTACTTC.

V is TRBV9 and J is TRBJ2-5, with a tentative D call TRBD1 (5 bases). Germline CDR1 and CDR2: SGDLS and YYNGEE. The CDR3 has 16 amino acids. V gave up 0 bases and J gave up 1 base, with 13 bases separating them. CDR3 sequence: CASSVDFITGQETQYF. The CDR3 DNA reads TGTGCCAGCAGCGTAGATTTCATCACAGGCCAAGAGACCCAGTACTTC.

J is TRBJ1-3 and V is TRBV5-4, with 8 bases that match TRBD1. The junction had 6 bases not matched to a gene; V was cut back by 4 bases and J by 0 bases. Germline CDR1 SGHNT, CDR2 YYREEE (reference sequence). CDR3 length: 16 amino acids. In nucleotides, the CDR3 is TGTGCCAGCAGCAAACCGACAGGGGACTCTGGAAACACCATATATTTT. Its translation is CASSKPTGDSGNTIYF.

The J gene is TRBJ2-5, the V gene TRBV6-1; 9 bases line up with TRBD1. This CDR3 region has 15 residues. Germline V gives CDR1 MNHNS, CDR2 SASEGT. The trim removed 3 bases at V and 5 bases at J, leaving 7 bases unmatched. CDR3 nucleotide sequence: TGTGCCAGCAGTGATTGGGACAGGGCCAGGGAGACCCAGTACTTC. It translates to CASSDWDRARETQYF.